This T cell receptor (beta chain) was identified during a study of shared clonotypes between healthy human individuals. The germline CDR1 and CDR2 sequences are MNHNS and SASEGT. The ends lost 1 base at V and 7 bases at J; junction bases unmatched: 2. This CDR3 contains 14 residues. The method was immunoSEQ multiplex PCR; TCRdb's version includes in-frame clones alone and lacks a portion of them. The sample holds about a million clones, around three quarters seen once. Material for sequencing was memory CD4+ T cells sorted from blood. Subset specified: CD45RA-negative fraction. V gene TRBV6-1 combines with J gene TRBJ1-4; 8 positions agree with TRBD1. The source is a man aged 18-30 years in good health. CDR3 in DNA: TGTGCCAGCAGTGAAGGGACAGGGTTTGAAAAACTGTTTTTT. Its translation is CASSEGTGFEKLFF.